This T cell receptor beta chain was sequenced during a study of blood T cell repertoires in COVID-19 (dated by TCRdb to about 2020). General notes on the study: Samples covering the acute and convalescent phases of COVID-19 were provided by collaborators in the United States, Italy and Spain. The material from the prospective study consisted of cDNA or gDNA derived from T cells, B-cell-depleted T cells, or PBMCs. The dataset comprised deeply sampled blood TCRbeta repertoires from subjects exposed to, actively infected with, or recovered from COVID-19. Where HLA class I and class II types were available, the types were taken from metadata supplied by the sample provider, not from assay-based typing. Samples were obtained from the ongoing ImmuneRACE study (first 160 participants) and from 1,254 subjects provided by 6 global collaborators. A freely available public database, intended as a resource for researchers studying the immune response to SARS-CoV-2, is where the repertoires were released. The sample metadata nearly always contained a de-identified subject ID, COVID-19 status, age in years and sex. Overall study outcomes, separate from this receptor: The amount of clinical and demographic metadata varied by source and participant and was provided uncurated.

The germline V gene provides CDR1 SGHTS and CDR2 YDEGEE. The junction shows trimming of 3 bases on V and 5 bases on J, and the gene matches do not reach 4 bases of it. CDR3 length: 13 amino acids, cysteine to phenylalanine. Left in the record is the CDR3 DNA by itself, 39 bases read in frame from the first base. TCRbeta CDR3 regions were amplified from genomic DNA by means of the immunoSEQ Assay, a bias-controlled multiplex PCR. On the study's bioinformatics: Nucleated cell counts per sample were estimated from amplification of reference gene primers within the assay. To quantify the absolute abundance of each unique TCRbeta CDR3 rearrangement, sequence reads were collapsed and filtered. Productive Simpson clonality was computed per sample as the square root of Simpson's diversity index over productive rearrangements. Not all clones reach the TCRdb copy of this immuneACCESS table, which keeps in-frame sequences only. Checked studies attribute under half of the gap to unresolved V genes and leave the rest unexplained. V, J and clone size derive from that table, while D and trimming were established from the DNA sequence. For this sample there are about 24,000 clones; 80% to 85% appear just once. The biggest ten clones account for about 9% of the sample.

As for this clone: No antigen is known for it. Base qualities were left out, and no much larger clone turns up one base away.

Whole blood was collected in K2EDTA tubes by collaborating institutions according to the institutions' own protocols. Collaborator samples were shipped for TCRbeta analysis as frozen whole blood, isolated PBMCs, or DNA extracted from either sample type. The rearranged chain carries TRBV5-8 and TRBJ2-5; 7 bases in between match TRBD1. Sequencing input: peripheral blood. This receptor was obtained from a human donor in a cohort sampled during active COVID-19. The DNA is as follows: TGTGCCAGCAGCTCACAGGGGATGGAGACCCAGTACTTC. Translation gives CASSSQGMETQYF.